A single sample gave rise to the 28 T cell receptor beta chains below, sequenced in a study of T cells in Graves' hyperthyroidism and ophthalmopathy. RNA transcripts provided the source from which TCR beta CDR3 regions were amplified. When the TCR CDR3 underwent first-round RT-PCR, the HTBI primer set was used. TCRdb used MiXCR to reprocess the multiplex PCR reads, holding one entry per CDR3 protein. The sample comprises roughly 700,000 distinct CDR3 sequences, approximately 40% of which are singletons, and 31% rests with the top ten. The sequenced material came from blood. The receptors come from a woman aged 40 to 50 with Graves' hyperthyroidism.

There are a few counts of this clonotype. The chain employs TRBV5-6 and TRBJ1-5; D not certain. The V gene's germline CDR1 is SGHDT and CDR2 YYEEEE. The CDR3 runs to 15 residues. V was shortened by 0 bases and J by 5 bases, with 12 bases between the two germline ends. In DNA form, the CDR3 reads TGTGCCAGCAGCTTGGCAACTGGGCCCTATCAGCCCCAGCATTTT. It encodes CASSLATGPYQPQHF. The full variable domain, in which reference TRBV5-6 and TRBJ1-5 provide the parts outside the CDR3, is DAGVTQSPTHLIKTRGQQVTLRCSPKSGHDTVSWYQQALGQGPQFIFQYYEEEERQRGNFPDRFSGHQFPNYSSELNVNALLLGDSALYLCASSLATGPYQPQHFGDGTRLSIL.

This clonotype was found many times. This chain links TRBV7-8 with TRBJ2-7; D gene ambiguous. Trimming cost V 1 base and J 2 bases, with 9 bases left between them. The CDR3 totals 14 residues. From germline, CDR1 is SGHVS and CDR2 FQNEAQ. CDR3 in amino acids: CASSLGANTYEQYF. CDR3 in DNA: TGTGCCAGCAGCTTAGGCGCCAACACCTACGAGCAGTACTTC.

This clonotype has a handful of counts. The genes are TRBV7-8 and TRBJ2-7; 7 bases map to TRBD1. J lost 2 bases, V lost 4 bases, and 8 bases had no gene match. Germline values: CDR1 SGHVS, CDR2 FQNEAQ. The CDR3 loop spans 15 amino acids. The CDR3 DNA is TGTGCCAGCAGCTCAGACAGGGTCCTTACCTACGAGCAGTACTTC. As protein: CASSSDRVLTYEQYF. The variable domain in full, completed from reference TRBV7-8 and TRBJ2-7, reads GAGVSQSPRYKVAKRGQDVALRCDPISGHVSLFWYQQALGQGPEFLTYFQNEAQLDKSGLPSDRFFAERPEGSVSTLKIQRTQQEDSAVYLCASSSDRVLTYEQYFGPGTRLTVT.

This clonotype appeared a single time. The rearrangement joins TRBV10-3 to TRBJ2-7; 8 nucleotides agree with TRBD2. The tail of the sequence fits TRBJ2-1 better, so the J call may be wrong. There are 14 residues in the CDR3. Germline CDR1 is ENHRY and CDR2 is SYGVKD. CDR3 loop: CAISISGSLNEQFF. The CDR3 coding sequence is TGTGCCATCAGTATAAGCGGGAGCTTAAATGAGCAGTTCTTC.

As concerns this clonotype: A much bigger clone sits one base away, suggesting this may be a read error. V and J are TRBV25-1 and TRBJ1-2; D may be TRBD1 (6 bases). Germline V gene data show CDR1 as MGHDK and CDR2 as SYGVNS. V was cut by 3 bases and J by 8 bases, with 13 bases left in between. CDR3 length: 13 residues. The chain's CDR3 is CASSELTGRGYTF. Written as DNA, the CDR3 is TGTGCCAGCAGTGAGCTTACAGGGCGAGGCTACACCTTC.

The rearrangement joins TRBV20-1 to TRBJ2-5, with TRBD1 matching over 11 bases. Germline V gene data show CDR1 as DFQATT and CDR2 as SNEGSKA (reference sequence). The CDR3 extends over 17 amino acids. Trimming cost V 0 bases and J 3 bases; bases outside gene matches: 9. The CDR3 sequence: CSARDHGGQGAEETQYF. The DNA for the CDR3 is TGCAGTGCTAGAGATCATGGAGGACAGGGGGCGGAAGAGACCCAGTACTTC.

This clonotype was seen at least ten times. The chain employs TRBV25-1 and TRBJ1-2; D is undetermined. This CDR3 comprises 12 residues. Trimming stripped 1 base from V and 4 bases from J, with 4 bases between. CDR1 MGHDK and CDR2 SYGVNS come from the germline V gene. The CDR3 loop is CASSEFSYGYTF. For the CDR3, the DNA is TGTGCCAGCAGTGAATTCAGCTATGGCTACACCTTC.

This chain joins TRBV7-2 and TRBJ1-1; D is uncertain. CDR1 is SGHTA and CDR2 is FQGNSA in the germline V gene. The CDR3 is 18 residues long. The V gene lost 2 bases and the J gene lost 0 bases, with 19 bases spanning the gap. For the CDR3, the DNA is TGTGCCAGCAGCTTATACTCGTCACCAGTAACATTGAACACTGAAGCTTTCTTT. Its protein product is CASSLYSSPVTLNTEAFF.

As to this clonotype: At one end the junction does not follow the germline gene, possibly because of a read error. The rearrangement links TRBV7-7 to TRBJ2-7, with a tentative D call TRBD1 (6 bases). The CDR3 contains 15 residues. CDR1 and CDR2 (germline): SSHAT, FNYEAQ (reference sequence). The CDR3 DNA reads as TGTGCTAGCAGCTTAGGCAGGGGAACAGCCTACAAGCAGTACTTC. Translating it yields CASSLGRGTAYKQYF.

This clonotype was seen at least ten times. The J gene is TRBJ2-7, the V gene TRBV4-1; D not certain. This CDR3 has 13 amino acids. The V end lost 1 base, the J end lost 4 bases, and 8 bases lay between the germline ends. The germline V gene encodes CDR1 MGHRA and CDR2 YSYEKL. The CDR3 nucleotides read TGCGCCAGCAGCCAAGCCTCGGTTTACGAGCAGTACTTC. Translation: CASSQASVYEQYF.

The rearrangement uses TRBV18 and TRBJ2-7; TRBD1 aligns across 10 bases. The junction had 7 bases not matched to a gene; V was cut back by 3 bases and J by 5 bases. Germline values: CDR1 KGHSH, CDR2 LQKENI. This CDR3 region has 15 residues. Here the CDR3 reads CASSPTGTGVDEQYF. Here the CDR3 DNA reads TGTGCCAGCTCACCCACCGGGACAGGGGTCGACGAGCAGTACTTC.

The chain couples TRBV29-1 to TRBJ1-2; 7 bases match TRBD1. The V segment lost 8 bases and the J segment 6 bases; nucleotides outside the gene matches: 3. CDR1 is SQVTM and CDR2 is ANQGSEA in the germline V gene. The CDR3 length is 10 residues. In nucleotides, the CDR3 is TGCAGCACGCAGGGGGATGGCTACACCTTC. The encoded protein is CSTQGDGYTF.

This clonotype has only a few counts. V is TRBV5-1 and J is TRBJ2-2; D is unresolved. Germline CDR1 and CDR2: SGHRS and YFSETQ. The V gene lost 2 bases and the J gene lost 3 bases, with 5 bases spanning the gap. The CDR3 is 13 residues long. The CDR3 sequence: CASSFIDTGELFF. In nucleotides, the CDR3 is TGCGCCAGCAGCTTCATAGACACCGGGGAGCTGTTTTTT.

This clonotype was found many times. V usage is TRBV20-1 and J usage is TRBJ2-7, with D tentatively TRBD1 (6 bases). V shed 1 base and J shed 1 base, with 11 bases lying between them. The CDR3 runs 14 residues. Germline CDR1 reads DFQATT; CDR2 reads SNEGSKA (reference sequence). The chain's CDR3 is CSARGTASSYEQYF. The CDR3 bases are TGCAGTGCTAGAGGGACAGCCTCATCCTACGAGCAGTACTTC.

This clonotype was recorded at least ten times. The chain is built from TRBV20-1 and TRBJ1-2; TRBD1 matches at 8 bases. The CDR3 spans 13 residues. Germline loops: CDR1 DFQATT, CDR2 SNEGSKA (reference sequence). Germline trimming cut 3 bases from V and 2 bases from J; bases unmatched to any gene: 2. The CDR3: CSASDRGNYGYTF. The CDR3 DNA sequence: TGCAGTGCTAGTGACAGGGGAAACTATGGCTACACCTTC.

This clonotype was counted only a few times. This chain joins TRBV28 and TRBJ1-1, with D maybe TRBD1 (6 bases). In germline, CDR1 is MDHEN, CDR2 SYDVKM. Trimming stripped 7 bases from V and 2 bases from J, with 14 bases between. The CDR3 is 14 amino acids. Here the CDR3 reads CASTLEGGNTEAFF. The DNA for the CDR3 is TGTGCCAGCACTCTCGAGGGGGGAAACACTGAAGCTTTCTTT.

This chain links TRBV7-2 with TRBJ1-6, with 8 bases lining up with TRBD1. The CDR3 has 15 residues. Trimming cost V 6 bases and J 7 bases; bases outside gene matches: 8. The germline CDR1 and CDR2 sequences are SGHTA and FQGNSA. The CDR3 bases are TGTGCCAGCAGACTCAGGGGGCAGGGGAATTCACCCCTCCACTTT. Amino acid sequence: CASRLRGQGNSPLHF.

A few counts support this clonotype. The chain carries TRBV4-3 and TRBJ1-5; no reliable D call. Germline V gene lookup returns CDR1 LGHNA and CDR2 YSLEER. The CDR3 sequence is 14 residues long. V was clipped by 0 bases and J by 7 bases, with 10 bases between them. The CDR3 region is CASSQEATRQPQHF. The CDR3 DNA follows: TGCGCCAGCAGCCAAGAGGCGACCAGGCAGCCCCAGCATTTT.

This clonotype has a handful of counts. The chain has TRBV4-3 and TRBJ1-2, with a weak D call TRBD1 (5 bases). This CDR3 is 14 amino acids long. The ends were cut back, 0 bases at V and 8 bases at J, with 13 bases in the middle. CDR1 and CDR2 (germline): LGHNA, YSLEER. The CDR3 DNA follows: TGCGCCAGCAGCCAAGATGGGGCAGGGCTAGGCTACACCTTC. The encoded protein is CASSQDGAGLGYTF.

At least ten counts were recorded for this clonotype. The CDR3 DNA sequence: TGTGCCAGCAGCTTCAATGCGGAGGCTGCTGGCTACACCTTC. Its protein is CASSFNAEAAGYTF. This sequence joins TRBV7-9 and TRBJ1-2; D ambiguous. The CDR3 consists of 14 residues. The germline CDR1 and CDR2 sequences are SEHNR and FQNEAQ (reference sequence). V lost 3 bases to trimming and J lost 7 bases, with 15 bases between them. The full variable domain, its missing parts supplied by reference TRBV7-9 and TRBJ1-2, is DTGVSQNPRHKITKRGQNVTFRCDPISEHNRLYWYRQTLGQGPEFLTYFQNEAQLEKSRLLSDRFSAERPKGSFSTLEIQRTEQGDSAMYLCASSFNAEAAGYTFGSGTRLTVV.

There are many counts of this clonotype. V gene TRBV9 combines with J gene TRBJ1-6, with 7 bases identical to TRBD1. Germline V gene lookup returns CDR1 SGDLS and CDR2 YYNGEE. This CDR3 is 15 amino acids long. V lost 3 bases, J lost 4 bases, and 4 bases stayed unmatched. CDR3 sequence reads: CASSDRTGYNSPLHF. DNA for the CDR3: TGTGCCAGCAGCGACCGGACAGGTTATAATTCACCCCTCCACTTT. Combining the CDR3 with reference TRBV9 and TRBJ1-6 gives the whole variable domain DSGVTQTPKHLITATGQRVTLRCSPRSGDLSVYWYQQSLDQGLQFLIQYYNGEERAKGNILERFSAQQFPDLHSELNLSSLELGDSALYFCASSDRTGYNSPLHFGNGTRLTVT.

The chain uses TRBV4-3 and TRBJ1-6; D not certain. V dropped 1 base and J dropped 9 bases, with 16 bases sitting between them. There are 16 residues in the CDR3. Germline assignment: CDR1 LGHNA and CDR2 YSLEER. CDR3 sequence: CASSQGGFSPSSPLHF. The DNA of the CDR3 is TGCGCCAGCAGCCAAGGAGGTTTCTCCCCTTCTTCACCCCTCCACTTT.

This clonotype was detected a few times. V is TRBV7-8 and J is TRBJ1-1; D might be TRBD1 (6 bases). The V end lost 6 bases, the J end lost 1 base, and 15 bases lay between the germline ends. This CDR3 has 15 residues. Per the germline V gene, CDR1 is SGHVS and CDR2 is FQNEAQ. CDR3 coding DNA: TGTGCCAGCAGTTTTAGGAGGGGGAAGAACACTGAAGCTTTCTTT. Protein sequence: CASSFRRGKNTEAFF.

This clonotype has ten or more counts. The gene calls are TRBV19 and TRBJ1-1; tentative D call: TRBD1 (5 bases). V lost 7 bases to trimming and J lost 4 bases, with 22 bases between them. Germline V lookup: CDR1 LNHDA, CDR2 SQIVND (reference sequence). The CDR3 covers 16 residues. The CDR3 region has the DNA TGTGCCAGTAAGTGGGGGGAGGGACGGGGGAGCACTGAAGCTTTCTTT. It is translated as CASKWGEGRGSTEAFF.

The rearrangement joins TRBV6-5 to TRBJ1-1, with TRBD1 as a possible D gene (5 bases). Trimming took off 7 bases at V and 11 bases at J, with 14 bases between the two ends. This CDR3 contains 11 residues. Germline V gene lookup returns CDR1 MNHEY and CDR2 SVGAGI. The CDR3, as DNA: TGTGCCAGCAATGACTGGGGGAACGCTTTCTTT. It yields the protein CASNDWGNAFF.

This clonotype was observed at least ten times. The rearrangement joins TRBV18 to TRBJ2-5; no clear D gene. V was pared by 8 bases and J by 4 bases, with 11 bases between. The CDR3 contains 12 residues. CDR1 KGHSH and CDR2 LQKENI come from the germline V gene. CDR3 DNA: TGTGCCAGCAGCCCGCGTGGAGAGACCCAGTACTTC. Amino acid sequence: CASSPRGETQYF. Full variable domain (remainder filled in from reference TRBV18 and TRBJ2-5): NAGVMQNPRHLVRRRGQEARLRCSPMKGHSHVYWYRQLPEEGLKFMVYLQKENIIDESGMPKERFSAEFPKEGPSILRIQQVVRGDSAAYFCASSPRGETQYFGPGTRLLVL.

The chain recombines TRBV20-1 with TRBJ2-7; 10 bases match TRBD2. Germline V lookup: CDR1 DFQATT, CDR2 SNEGSKA (reference sequence). After removal of 1 base from V and 4 bases from J, the junction contained 13 bases not matched to a gene. This CDR3 has 17 amino acids. CDR3 sequence: CSARVSRLAGSWYEQYF. The DNA of the CDR3 is TGCAGTGCTAGAGTTTCGCGACTAGCGGGTAGTTGGTACGAGCAGTACTTC.

The table lists this clonotype with a few counts. V gene TRBV6-5 combines with J gene TRBJ2-7; TRBD1 aligns across 8 bases. Trimming at V came to 2 bases and at J to 2 bases, leaving 5 bases not matched to a gene. This CDR3 has 15 amino acids. Germline loops: CDR1 MNHEY, CDR2 SVGAGI. The CDR3 reads CASSYMDRAAYEQYF. CDR3 DNA sequence: TGTGCCAGCAGTTACATGGACAGGGCCGCCTACGAGCAGTACTTC.